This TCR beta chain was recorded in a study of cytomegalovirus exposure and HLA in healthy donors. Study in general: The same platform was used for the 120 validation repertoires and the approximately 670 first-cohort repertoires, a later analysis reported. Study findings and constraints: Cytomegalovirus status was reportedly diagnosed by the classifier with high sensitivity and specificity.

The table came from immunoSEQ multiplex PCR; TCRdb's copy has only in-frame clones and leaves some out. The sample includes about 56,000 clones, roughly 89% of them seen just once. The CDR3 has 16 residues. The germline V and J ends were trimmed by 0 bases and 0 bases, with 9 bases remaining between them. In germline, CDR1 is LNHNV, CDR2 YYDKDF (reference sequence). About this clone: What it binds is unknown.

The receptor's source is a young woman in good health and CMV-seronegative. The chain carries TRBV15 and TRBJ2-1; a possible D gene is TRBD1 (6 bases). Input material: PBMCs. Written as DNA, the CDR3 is TGTGCCACCAGCAGAGAGAAGACAGGCTCCTACAATGAGCAGTTCTTC. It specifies CATSREKTGSYNEQFF. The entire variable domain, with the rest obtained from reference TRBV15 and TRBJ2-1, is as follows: DAMVIQNPRYQVTQFGKPVTLSCSQTLNHNVMYWYQQKSSQAPKLLFHYYDKDFNNEADTPDNFQSRRPNTSFCFLDIRSPGLGDTAMYLCATSREKTGSYNEQFFGPGTRLTVL.